The clone carrying this T cell receptor beta chain was counted a few times. The same CDR3 arises from other DNA sequences in this sample as well. The data stem from a study of blood T cell repertoires in COVID-19. Study as a whole: COVID-19 samples collected from the United States, Italy and Spain covered acute and convalescent phases. In each case, the material was cDNA or gDNA derived from T cells, B-cell-depleted T cells, or PBMCs.

Clones were read by immunoSEQ multiplex PCR, and TCRdb kept only the in-frame ones, dropping some. The table includes 300,000 to 400,000 clones, approximately 83% detected once. The CDR3 length is 15 residues. Per the germline V gene, CDR1 is KGHSH and CDR2 is LQKENI. Trimming removed 5 bases from V and 0 bases from J; junction bases left unmatched: 6. This receptor was taken from a middle-aged woman with acute COVID-19. V gene TRBV18 combines with J gene TRBJ1-1; 7 bases agree with TRBD1. Sequencing was carried out using PBMCs or T cells enriched from blood (not recorded which). Written as DNA, the CDR3 is TGTGCCAGCTCAAGACAGGGAGAAATGAACACTGAAGCTTTCTTT. Residues: CASSRQGEMNTEAFF.